This T cell receptor beta chain was profiled in a study of T cell responses to AZD1222 COVID-19 vaccine. General study findings and limits: White British ancestry dominated among donors, who included more females, and clonal diversity was possibly underestimated. The study found vaccine-associated CD4 TCRs spanning spike, dominant at 160-218 and 743-854. Within unmutated variant regions lay the reported targets of nearly half of spike-specific TCRs.

CDR1 SGDLS and CDR2 YYNGEE come from the germline V gene. The CDR3 spans 15 residues. V was pared by 0 bases and J by 7 bases, with 14 bases between. This clone was found a few times. Its antigen is still unknown. Here immunoSEQ multiplex PCR was the method, and the copy in TCRdb shows in-frame clones only, minus some. The sample lists roughly 80,000 clones; approximately 90% were seen once. Combined were second doses at about 4 or about 12 weeks. This chain uses TRBV9 with TRBJ2-4; D possibly matches TRBD1 or TRBD2 (5 bases each). The sequences come from peripheral blood, collected 28 days after the second AZD1222 dose. This sequence originates from an adult who received the AZD1222 COVID-19 vaccine. CDR3 sequence: CASSVGGDARNIQYF. For the CDR3, the DNA is TGTGCCAGCAGCGTAGGTGGGGACGCCCGGAACATTCAGTACTTC.